A single T cell receptor beta chain is shown here with its context. The antigen remains undetermined. Sequencing was performed with immunoSEQ multiplex PCR; in TCRdb, only in-frame clones are kept and a portion is missing. The data show tens of thousands of clones, approximately 80% seen once. The V gene end was trimmed by 8 bases and the J gene end by 2 bases; junction bases not matched to a gene: 2. This CDR3 is built from 12 residues. Germline V lookup: CDR1 SGHNT, CDR2 YYREEE (reference sequence). CD4+ T cells specific for antigen were expanded with viral peptide pools by the ViraFEST assay before sequencing. Around day 10 of culture, CD4+ T cells were separated out. Nobody among the vaccine recipients had prior SARS-CoV-2 infection (nucleocapsid antibodies were negative). IL-2 medium was substituted for half the medium on days 3 and 7. The sample belongs to a study of vaccination effects on CD4 cells after COVID-19. About the research overall: As their vaccination, participants received two doses of either BNT162b2 or mRNA-1273.

Study-wide results and caveats: Researchers report that only 1 of 255 vaccine-induced clones in healthy vaccinees cross-reacted with common cold coronaviruses.

The sequenced sample was CD4+ T cells from PBMCs cultured with HCoV-NL63 spike peptides, obtained before COVID-19 vaccination. V and J are TRBV5-4 and TRBJ1-2, with 8 bases lining up with TRBD1. The clonotype was recovered from a human donor who received a COVID-19 vaccine. The CDR3 here is CARQGGNYGYTF. CDR3 DNA: TGTGCCAGACAGGGGGGGAACTATGGCTACACCTTC. Based on the CDR3 plus reference TRBV5-4 and TRBJ1-2, the full variable domain is ETGVTQSPTHLIKTRGQQVTLRCSSQSGHNTVSWYQQALGQGPQFIFQYYREEENGRGNFPPRFSGLQFPNYSSELNVNALELDDSALYLCARQGGNYGYTFGSGTRLTVV.